The T cell receptor beta chain under discussion was sequenced for a study of T cell responses to AZD1222 COVID-19 vaccine (dated by TCRdb to the early 2020s). With regard to the full study: Because spike-specific TCR depth and breadth did not differ between the two schedules, AZD1222 recipients who got a second dose at roughly 4 weeks were pooled with those who got a second dose at roughly 12 weeks. A total of just over 230 trial participants underwent TCR sequencing, of whom approximately 200 had received two doses of AZD1222 and some 26 had received two doses of the MenACWY control vaccine. Trial participants were enrolled by age into 18-55, 56-69 and 70-plus year subgroups, with about 150, 27 and 61 TCR-sequenced participants respectively. Here is what the overall study found, with its caveats: Reportedly, close to half of the unique spike-specific TCRs recognized epitopes lying outside the regions that are mutated in the B.1.351 and B.1.1.7 variants. No day 14 peak-response samples were available, so repertoires were characterized only after the peak T cell response. Spike-specific TCR breadth and depth rose significantly after two AZD1222 doses compared with day 0 and with MenACWY recipients. Most participants were white British and females outnumbered males, and the authors suggested that clonal diversity may have been underestimated. CD4 TCRs associated with the vaccine covered the entire spike protein, and the dominant responses were in regions 160-218 and 743-854. In the small 56-69-year group, the increase in depth fell short of significance, most likely because of low power. Only a handful of AZD1222 recipients were SARS-CoV-2 seropositive at baseline, limiting conclusions about previously exposed vaccinees.

The time point label here, explained by the study, means: baseline before first vaccination. Vaccinee samples came from UK trials COV001 and COV002, including a single-blind randomized controlled phase 2/3 trial of AZD1222 (ChAdOx1 nCoV-19) in healthy adults. Trial participant PBMC samples were collected at day 0 and day 28 after the second dose for TCRbeta chain sequencing. Including the terminal cysteine and phenylalanine, the CDR3 comprises 14 residues. Just the 42-base CDR3 DNA is kept, in frame starting at base 1. The V and J ends are trimmed by 4 bases and 0 bases, leaving 10 bases between them. From a lookup of the germline V gene, CDR1 and CDR2 are LGHNA and YSLEER. About this clone: The specificity of this receptor is unknown. Per-base quality was not reported, and no clone a single base away is much larger than it.

The CDR3 regions of human TCRbeta chains were subjected to immunosequencing. As for the original processing: TCRs in the repertoires were matched against a reference library of SARS-CoV-2-specific TCRs that had been generated with the MIRA antigen-specificity platform. Breadth was defined as the fraction of unique TCRs that were SARS-CoV-2-associated, and depth was defined as the fraction of total T cells that were SARS-CoV-2-associated. Using the MIRA data, each spike-specific TCR was assigned both to the spike region to which the TCR was reactive and to a CD4 or CD8 class. Log10-transformed breadth and depth values were compared by one-way ANOVA with Sidak's multiple comparisons tests. The source is immuneACCESS, and TCRdb retained only in-frame sequences with V and J called. Part of the clones is not carried over; for the studies checked, unresolved V genes explain less than half of this, and the remainder is unexplained. V and J calls and clone size are as listed in that table; D and trimming were resolved from the DNA. This sample lists more than 95,000 clones; roughly 88% were detected once. 4% to 6% of the sample lies in the top ten.

The sequence came from an adult in good health. This specimen consisted of peripheral blood, obtained on day 0 of AZD1222 vaccination. Recombination joined TRBV4-3 with TRBJ2-7; a tentative D call is TRBD2 (5 bases match). The nucleotides are TGCGCCAGCAGCCCCTGGGAGAGCTCCTACGAGCAGTACTTC. The translation is CASSPWESSYEQYF.